The sample holds many counts of the clone carrying this T cell receptor beta chain. TCRdb re-derived calls from the 5' RACE reads in MiXCR, one entry per CDR3 protein. Seen here are 46,000 or so distinct CDR3 sequences, about a fifth observed once, and the top ten hold over 3.5%. Treg sorting used a CD4+CD25+CD127-/low gate. The CDR3 totals 15 residues. The ends lost 0 bases at V and 6 bases at J; junction bases unmatched: 5. The germline V gene encodes CDR1 SGDLS and CDR2 YYNGEE. The source material was Tregs sorted from a lymph node. The chain joins TRBV9 to TRBJ2-1, with 8 bases aligning to TRBD2. The clonotype was recovered from a female donor with breast cancer. In DNA form, the CDR3 reads TGTGCCAGCAGCGTAGCTGGGGCGGGAGGCAATGAGCAGTTCTTC. Translation: CASSVAGAGGNEQFF.